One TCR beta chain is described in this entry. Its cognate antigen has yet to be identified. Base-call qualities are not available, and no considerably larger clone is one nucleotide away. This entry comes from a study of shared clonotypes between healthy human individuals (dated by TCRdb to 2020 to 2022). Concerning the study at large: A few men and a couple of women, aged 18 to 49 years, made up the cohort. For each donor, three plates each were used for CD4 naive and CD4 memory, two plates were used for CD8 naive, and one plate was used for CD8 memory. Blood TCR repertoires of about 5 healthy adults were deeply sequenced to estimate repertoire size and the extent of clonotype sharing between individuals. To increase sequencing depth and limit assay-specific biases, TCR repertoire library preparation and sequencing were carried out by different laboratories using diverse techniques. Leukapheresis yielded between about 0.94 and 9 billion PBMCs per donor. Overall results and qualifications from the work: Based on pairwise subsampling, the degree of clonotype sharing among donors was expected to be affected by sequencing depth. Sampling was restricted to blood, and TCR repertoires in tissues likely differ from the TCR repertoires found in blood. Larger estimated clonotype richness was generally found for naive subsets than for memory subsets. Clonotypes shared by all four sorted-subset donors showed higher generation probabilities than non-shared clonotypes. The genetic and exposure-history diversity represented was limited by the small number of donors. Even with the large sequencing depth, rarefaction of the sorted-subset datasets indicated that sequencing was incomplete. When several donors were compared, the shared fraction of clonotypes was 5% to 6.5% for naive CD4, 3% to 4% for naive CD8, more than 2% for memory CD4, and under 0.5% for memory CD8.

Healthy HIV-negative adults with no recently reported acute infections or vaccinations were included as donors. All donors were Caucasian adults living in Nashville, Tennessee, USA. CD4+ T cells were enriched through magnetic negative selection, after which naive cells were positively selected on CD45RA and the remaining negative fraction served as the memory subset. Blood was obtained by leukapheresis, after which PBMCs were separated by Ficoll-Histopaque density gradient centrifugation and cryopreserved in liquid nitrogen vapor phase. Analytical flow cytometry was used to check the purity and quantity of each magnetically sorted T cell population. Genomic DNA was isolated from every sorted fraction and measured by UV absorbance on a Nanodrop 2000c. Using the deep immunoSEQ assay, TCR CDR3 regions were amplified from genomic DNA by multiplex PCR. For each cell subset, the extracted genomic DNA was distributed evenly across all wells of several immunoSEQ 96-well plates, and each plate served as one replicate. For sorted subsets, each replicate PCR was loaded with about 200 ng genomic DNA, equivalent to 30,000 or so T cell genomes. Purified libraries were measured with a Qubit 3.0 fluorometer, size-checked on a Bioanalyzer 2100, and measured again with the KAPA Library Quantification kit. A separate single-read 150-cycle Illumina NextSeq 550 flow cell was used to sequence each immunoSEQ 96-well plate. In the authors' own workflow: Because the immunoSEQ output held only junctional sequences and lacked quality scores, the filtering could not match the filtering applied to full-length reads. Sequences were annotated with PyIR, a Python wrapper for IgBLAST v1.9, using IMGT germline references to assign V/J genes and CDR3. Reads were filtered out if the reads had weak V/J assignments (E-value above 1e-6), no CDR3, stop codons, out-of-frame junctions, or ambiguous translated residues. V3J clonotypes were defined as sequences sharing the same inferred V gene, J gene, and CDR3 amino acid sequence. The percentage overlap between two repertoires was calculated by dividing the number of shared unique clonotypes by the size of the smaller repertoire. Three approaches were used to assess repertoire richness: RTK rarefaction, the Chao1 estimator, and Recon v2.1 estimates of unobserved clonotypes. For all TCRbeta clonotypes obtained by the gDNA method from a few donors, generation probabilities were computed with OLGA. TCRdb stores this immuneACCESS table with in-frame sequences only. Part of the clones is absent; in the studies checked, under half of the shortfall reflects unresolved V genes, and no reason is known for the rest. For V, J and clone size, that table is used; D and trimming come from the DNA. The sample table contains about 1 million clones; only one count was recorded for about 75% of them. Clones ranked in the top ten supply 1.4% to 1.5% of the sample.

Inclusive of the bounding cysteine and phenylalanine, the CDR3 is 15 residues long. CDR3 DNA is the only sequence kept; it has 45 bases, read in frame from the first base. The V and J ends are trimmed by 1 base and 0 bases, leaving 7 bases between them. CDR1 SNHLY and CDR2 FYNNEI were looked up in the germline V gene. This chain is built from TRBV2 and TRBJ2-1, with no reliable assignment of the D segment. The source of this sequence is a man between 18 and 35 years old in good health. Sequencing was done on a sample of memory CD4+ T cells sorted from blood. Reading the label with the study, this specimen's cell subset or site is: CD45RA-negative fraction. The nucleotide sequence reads TGTGCCAGCAGTGAAGTCCCATCCTCCTACAATGAGCAGTTCTTC. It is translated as CASSEVPSSYNEQFF.